Listed below are T cell receptor beta chains from one sample, sequenced in a study of OX40 agonist ivuxolimab in advanced cancers. Assay: immunoSEQ multiplex PCR; the TCRdb copy retains only in-frame clones and omits some. There are under 50,000 clones in the sample; approximately 86% occur only once, and 14% to 15% lies in the top ten. Specimen: CD4+ or CD8+ T cells sorted from blood, collected in a trial of the OX40 agonist ivuxolimab. All receptors come from an adult with an advanced solid tumor such as melanoma, head and neck, liver or kidney cancer. The CDR3 runs from the conserved cysteine through the conserved F or W.

>TRBJ2-1|TRBV7-3
CASSLLAGYNEQFF
>TRBJ1-1|TRBV4-1
CASSQDDRDYQRGGTYTEAFF
>TRBJ1-1|TRBV29-1
CSTRQGATTEAFF
>TRBJ2-2|TRBV9
CASSSPTRGTGELFF
>TRBJ2-5|TRBV28
CASSQSGGAETQYF
>TRBJ2-1|TRBV4-2
CASSQLLGVQGGNEQFF
>TRBJ1-1|TRBV11-3
CASSLHLNTEAFF
>TRBJ1-2|TRBV5-1
CASRDWGQVDGYTF
>TRBJ2-5|TRBV10-3
CAISDPRTSQETQYF
>TRBJ1-1|TRBV28
CASSLQGSLRNTEAFF
>TRBJ1-2|TRBV6-5
CASKGLYGYTF
>TRBJ1-3|TRBV2
CASSESATRISGNTIYF
>TRBJ2-5|TRBV5-4
CASSFSGTETQYF
>TRBJ2-7|TRBV9
CASSEGEREFGEQYF
>TRBJ2-1|TRBV6-6
CASSYPGTSIYNEQFF
>TRBJ1-2|TRBV10-2
CATGTGSDYGYTF
>TRBJ2-6|TRBV19
CASSIALANVLTF
>TRBJ2-1|TRBV6-5
CASSYSTSYEQFF
>TRBJ2-1|TRBV28
CASSFQAGGRDEQFF
>TRBJ2-3|TRBV4-1
CASSQEGLLAGGITDTQYF
>TRBJ1-2|TRBV10-3
CAIFNSQGDYGYTF
>TRBJ2-1|TRBV9
CASSFTVAGARNEQFF
>TRBJ2-7|TRBV28
CATGFTYEQYF
>TRBJ2-1|TRBV14
CASSQGLFSSYNEQFF
>TRBJ1-4|TRBV25-1
CASRGDRGPHNEKLFF
>TRBJ1-1|TRBV6-6
CASSYGGAEAFF
>TRBJ1-1|TRBV9
CASSGQGYTEAFF
>TRBJ2-5|TRBV7-8
CASSFTGTKGETQYF
>TRBJ1-2|TRBV28
CASSLTASSNYGYTF
>TRBJ1-1|TRBV27
CASNLHRGTEAFF
>TRBJ2-3|TRBV5-1
CASSTRGLEYTDTQYF
>TRBJ2-7|TRBV30
CAWTLPGQGTEYEQYF
>TRBJ2-1|TRBV6-5
CASSYQGTTNEQFF
>TRBJ1-2|TRBV27
CASLGTLGYTF
>TRBJ1-6|TRBV4-3
CASSQDTGVNSPLHF
>TRBJ1-2|TRBV28
CASSKGLRVSGYTF
>TRBJ1-2|TRBV28
CASSPLTGWGGYGYTF
>TRBJ1-3|TRBV2
CARSQGDSGNTIYF
>TRBJ1-5|TRBV7-6
CASSLAGGGNQPQHF
>TRBJ1-1|TRBV13
CASSSYSVSEAFF
>TRBJ2-2|TRBV6-5
CASSYTNSGELFF
>TRBJ2-1|TRBV11-2
CASSLLTVLNEQFF
>TRBJ2-7|TRBV7-2
CASRVTRDGEQYF
>TRBJ2-1|TRBV18
CASSPELAVLDEQFF
>TRBJ1-4|TRBV6-5
CASSWGQGAGEKLFF